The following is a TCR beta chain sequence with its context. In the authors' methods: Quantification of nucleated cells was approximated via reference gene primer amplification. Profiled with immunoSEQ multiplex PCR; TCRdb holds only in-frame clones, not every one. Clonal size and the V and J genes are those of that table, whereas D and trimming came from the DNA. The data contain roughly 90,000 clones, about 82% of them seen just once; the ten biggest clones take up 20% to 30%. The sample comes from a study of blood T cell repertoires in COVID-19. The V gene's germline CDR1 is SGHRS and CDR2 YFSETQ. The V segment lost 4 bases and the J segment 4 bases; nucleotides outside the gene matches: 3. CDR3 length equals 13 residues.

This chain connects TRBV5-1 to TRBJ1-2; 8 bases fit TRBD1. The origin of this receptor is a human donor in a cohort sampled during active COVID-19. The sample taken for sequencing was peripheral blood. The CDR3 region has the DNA TGCGCCAGCAGCGAAGGGACAGGCTATGGCTACACCTTC. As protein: CASSEGTGYGYTF.